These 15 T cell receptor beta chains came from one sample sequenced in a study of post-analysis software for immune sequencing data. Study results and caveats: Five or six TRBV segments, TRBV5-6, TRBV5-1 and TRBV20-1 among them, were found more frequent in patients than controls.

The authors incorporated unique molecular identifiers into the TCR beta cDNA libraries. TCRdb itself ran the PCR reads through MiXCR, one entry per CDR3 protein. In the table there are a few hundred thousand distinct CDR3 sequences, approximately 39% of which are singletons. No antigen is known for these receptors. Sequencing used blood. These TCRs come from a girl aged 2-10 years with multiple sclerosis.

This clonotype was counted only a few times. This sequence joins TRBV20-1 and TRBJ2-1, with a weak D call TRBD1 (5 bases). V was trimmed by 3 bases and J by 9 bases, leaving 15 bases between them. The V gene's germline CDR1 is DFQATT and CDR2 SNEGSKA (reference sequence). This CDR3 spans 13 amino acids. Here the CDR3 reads CSASSRVQGEQFF. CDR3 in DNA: TGCAGTGCTAGTAGTCGAGTTCAGGGTGAGCAGTTCTTC.

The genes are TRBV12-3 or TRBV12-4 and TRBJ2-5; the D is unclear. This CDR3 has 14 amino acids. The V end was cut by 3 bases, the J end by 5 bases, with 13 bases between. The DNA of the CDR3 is TGTGCCAGCAGTTTGTCAGGTATCACGGAGACCCAGTACTTC. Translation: CASSLSGITETQYF.

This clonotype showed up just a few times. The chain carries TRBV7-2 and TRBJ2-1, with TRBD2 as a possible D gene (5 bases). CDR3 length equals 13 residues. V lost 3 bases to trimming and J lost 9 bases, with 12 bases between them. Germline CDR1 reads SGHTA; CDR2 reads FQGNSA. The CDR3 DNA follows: TGTGCCAGCAGCTTCACTAGAGGCCTTGAGCAGTTCTTC. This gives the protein CASSFTRGLEQFF.

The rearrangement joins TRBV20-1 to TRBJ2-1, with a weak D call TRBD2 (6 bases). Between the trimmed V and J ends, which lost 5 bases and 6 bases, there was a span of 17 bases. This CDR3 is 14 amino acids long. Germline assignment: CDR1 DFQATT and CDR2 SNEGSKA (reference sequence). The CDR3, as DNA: TGCAGTGCTGTATGGGACTCGCAGCCCAATGAGCAGTTCTTC. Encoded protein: CSAVWDSQPNEQFF.

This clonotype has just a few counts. The CDR3 here is CASNSGLETQYF. For the CDR3, the DNA is TGTGCCAGCAACTCAGGGTTAGAGACCCAGTACTTC. This chain joins TRBV28 and TRBJ2-5; D might be TRBD1 (5 bases). The V end was cut by 7 bases, the J end by 4 bases, with 10 bases between. The CDR3 is made up of 12 amino acids. Germline-derived CDR1 and CDR2 are MDHEN and SYDVKM.

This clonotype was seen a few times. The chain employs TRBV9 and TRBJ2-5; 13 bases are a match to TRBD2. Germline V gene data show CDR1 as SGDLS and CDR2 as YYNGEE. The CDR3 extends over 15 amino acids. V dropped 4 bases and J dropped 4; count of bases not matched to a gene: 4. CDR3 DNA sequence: TGTGCCAGCAGCACCGGACTAGCGGGAGCAGAGACCCAGTACTTC. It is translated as CASSTGLAGAETQYF.

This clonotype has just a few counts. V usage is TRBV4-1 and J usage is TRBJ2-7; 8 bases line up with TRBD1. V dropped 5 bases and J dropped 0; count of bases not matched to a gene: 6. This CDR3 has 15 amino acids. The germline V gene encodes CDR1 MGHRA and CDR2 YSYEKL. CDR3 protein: CASSTGQGPSYEQYF. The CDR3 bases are TGCGCCAGCAGCACCGGACAGGGTCCCTCCTACGAGCAGTACTTC.

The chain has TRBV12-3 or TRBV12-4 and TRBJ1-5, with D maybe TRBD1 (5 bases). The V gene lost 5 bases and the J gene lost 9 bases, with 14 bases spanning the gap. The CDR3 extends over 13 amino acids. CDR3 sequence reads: CASSGTGETPQHF. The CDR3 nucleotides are TGTGCCAGCAGTGGGACGGGGGAAACGCCCCAGCATTTT.

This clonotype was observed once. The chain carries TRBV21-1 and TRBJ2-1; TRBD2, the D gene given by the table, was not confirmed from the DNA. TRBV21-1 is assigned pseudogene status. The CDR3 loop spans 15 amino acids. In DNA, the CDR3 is TGTGCCAGCAGCAATTCCCTAGCGGACTACAATGAGCAGTTCTTC. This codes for CASSNSLADYNEQFF.

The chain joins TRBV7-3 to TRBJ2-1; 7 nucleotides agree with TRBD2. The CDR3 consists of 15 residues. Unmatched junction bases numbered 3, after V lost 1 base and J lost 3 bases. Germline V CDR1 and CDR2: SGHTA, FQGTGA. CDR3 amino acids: CASSLNSGRYNEQFF. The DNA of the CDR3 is TGTGCCAGCAGCTTAAATAGCGGGCGCTACAATGAGCAGTTCTTC. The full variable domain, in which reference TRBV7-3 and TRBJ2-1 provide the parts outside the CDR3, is GAGVSQTPSNKVTEKGKYVELRCDPISGHTALYWYRQSLGQGPEFLIYFQGTGAADDSGLPNDRFFAVRPEGSVSTLKIQRTERGDSAVYLCASSLNSGRYNEQFFGPGTRLTVL.

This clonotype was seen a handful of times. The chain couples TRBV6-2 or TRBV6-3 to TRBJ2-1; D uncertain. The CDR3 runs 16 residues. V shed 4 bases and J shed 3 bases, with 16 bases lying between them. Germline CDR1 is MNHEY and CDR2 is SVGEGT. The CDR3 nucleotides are TGTGCCAGCAGTTCCTGGACCAGAAATGTCTACAATGAGCAGTTCTTC. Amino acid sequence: CASSSWTRNVYNEQFF.

This CDR3 is CASSQDEEGVNYGYTF. As DNA, the CDR3 is TGTGCCAGCAGCCAAGATGAGGAAGGGGTTAACTATGGCTACACCTTC. This rearrangement joins TRBV4-2 to TRBJ1-2, with D possibly TRBD1 on 5 matching bases. The CDR3 consists of 16 residues. CDR1 is LGHNA and CDR2 is YNFKEQ in the germline V gene. Trimming pared 0 bases from V and 1 base from J, leaving 12 bases between.

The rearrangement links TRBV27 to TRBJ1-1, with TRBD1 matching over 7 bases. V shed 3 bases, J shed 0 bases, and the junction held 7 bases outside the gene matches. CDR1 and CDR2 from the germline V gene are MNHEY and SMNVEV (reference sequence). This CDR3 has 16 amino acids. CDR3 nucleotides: TGTGCCAGCAGTTTGGTCCAGGGACAGCTGAACACTGAAGCTTTCTTT. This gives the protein CASSLVQGQLNTEAFF.

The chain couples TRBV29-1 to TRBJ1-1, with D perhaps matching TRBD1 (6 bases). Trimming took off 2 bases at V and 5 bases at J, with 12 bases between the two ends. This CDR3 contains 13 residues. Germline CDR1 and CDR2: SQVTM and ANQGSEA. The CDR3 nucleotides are TGCAGCGTTGAAAAGGGGGAGAGGACTGAAGCTTTCTTT. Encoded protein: CSVEKGERTEAFF.

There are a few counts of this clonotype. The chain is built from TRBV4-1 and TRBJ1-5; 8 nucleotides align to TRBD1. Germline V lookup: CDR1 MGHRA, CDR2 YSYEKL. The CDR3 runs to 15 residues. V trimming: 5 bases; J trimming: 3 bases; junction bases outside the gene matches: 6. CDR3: CASSERQGINQPQHF. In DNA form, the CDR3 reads TGCGCCAGCAGCGAGCGACAGGGGATCAATCAGCCCCAGCATTTT.